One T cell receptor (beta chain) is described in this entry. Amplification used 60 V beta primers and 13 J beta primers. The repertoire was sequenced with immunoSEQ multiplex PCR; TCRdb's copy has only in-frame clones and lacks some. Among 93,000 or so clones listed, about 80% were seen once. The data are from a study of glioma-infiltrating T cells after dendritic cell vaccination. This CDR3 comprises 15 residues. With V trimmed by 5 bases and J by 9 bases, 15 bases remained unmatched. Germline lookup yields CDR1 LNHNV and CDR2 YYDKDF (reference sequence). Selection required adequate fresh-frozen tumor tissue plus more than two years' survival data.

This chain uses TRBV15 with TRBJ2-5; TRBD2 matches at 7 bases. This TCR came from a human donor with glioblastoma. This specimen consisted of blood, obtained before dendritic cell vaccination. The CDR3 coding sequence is TGTGCCACCAGCGAGGGACTACACTCTGTCGGGGCCCAGTACTTC. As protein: CATSEGLHSVGAQYF.